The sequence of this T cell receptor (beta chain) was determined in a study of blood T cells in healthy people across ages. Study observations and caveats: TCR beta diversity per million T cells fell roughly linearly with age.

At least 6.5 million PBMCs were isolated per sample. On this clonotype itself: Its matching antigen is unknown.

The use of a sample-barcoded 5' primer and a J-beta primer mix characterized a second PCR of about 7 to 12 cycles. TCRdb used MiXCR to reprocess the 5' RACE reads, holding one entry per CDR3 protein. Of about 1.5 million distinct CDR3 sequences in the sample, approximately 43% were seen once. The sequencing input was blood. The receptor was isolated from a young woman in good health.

CDR3 sequence (DNA): TGTGCCAGCAGCTTAGTCGTTCGACTAGCGGGGACCTACGAGCAGTACTTC. Its translation: CASSLVVRLAGTYEQYF. The chain joins TRBV11-2 to TRBJ2-4, with TRBD2 matching over 11 bases. The J call is doubtful: the DNA matches TRBJ2-7 better. The length of the CDR3 is 17 residues. CDR1 and CDR2 from the germline V gene are SGHAT and FQNNGV.